The rows below give T cell receptor beta chains drawn from one sample of a study of cytomegalovirus exposure and HLA in healthy donors. Libraries were prepared by immunoSEQ multiplex PCR; TCRdb keeps only in-frame clonotypes and omits some of them. The data show 140,000 or so clones, around a tenth seen once. Material: PBMCs. Every receptor here comes from a male donor in good health and CMV-seronegative. The CDR3 runs from the conserved cysteine through the conserved F or W. A D gene is named only where the DNA matches it firmly. Some rows mark clone size as missing; the rest say once, few, many or name a class of expanded clone.

>TRBV5-1|-|-|TRBJ1-6|13
TGCGCCAGCAGCTTAGCGGGGAGATCACCCCTCCACTTT
CASSLAGRSPLHF
>TRBV10-3|few|TRBD1|TRBJ2-5|15
TGTGCCATCAGTGAGTCCGGACAGGGACAAGAGACCCAGTACTTC
CAISESGQGQETQYF
>TRBV21-1|-|-|TRBJ1-4|18
TGTGCCAGCAGCAAAGCCTCTTACAGAGATCCTAAGGGGGAAAAACTGTTTTTT
CASSKASYRDPKGEKLFF
>TRBV9|-|TRBD1|TRBJ2-5|15
TGTGCCAGCAGAAGCACAGGGGGAGACGGCGAGACCCAGTACTTC
CASRSTGGDGETQYF
>TRBV7-8|-|TRBD1|TRBJ1-2|14
TGTGCCAGCAGCCCGACGGGACAGTCCTATGGCTACACCTTC
CASSPTGQSYGYTF
>TRBV9|few|TRBD1|TRBJ1-1|15
TGTGCCAGCAGCGAGGACAGGGGCTCCAGGACTGAAGCTTTCTTT
CASSEDRGSRTEAFF
>TRBV5-1|-|TRBD2|TRBJ2-7|16
TGCGCCAGCAGCCTCCCAGCTGGCGGGGGGTCCTACGAGCAGTACTTC
CASSLPAGGGSYEQYF
>TRBV2|few|TRBD1|TRBJ1-2|14
TGTGCCAGCAAGGTAGACAGGGGTAACTATGGCTACACCTTC
CASKVDRGNYGYTF
>TRBV5-1|few|-|TRBJ1-1|14
TGCGCCAGCAGCTTCTGGGCTCAGAACACTGAAGCTTTCTTT
CASSFWAQNTEAFF
>TRBV4-3|-|-|TRBJ1-5|13
TGCGCCAGCAGCCAAGAGTCGAATCAGCCCCAGCATTTT
CASSQESNQPQHF
>TRBV28|few|TRBD1|TRBJ1-1|14
TGTGCCAGCACACAGGGGGCGGTAAACACTGAAGCTTTCTTT
CASTQGAVNTEAFF
>TRBV7-3|few|-|TRBJ1-1|13
TGTGCCAGCAGCTTAACGGGGAGCACTGAAGCTTTCTTT
CASSLTGSTEAFF
>TRBV27|few|TRBD2|TRBJ2-1|16
TGTGCCAGCAGTTTATCTTGGGCTAGCGGTAACAATGAGCAGTTCTTC
CASSLSWASGNNEQFF
>TRBV9|-|TRBD2|TRBJ2-1|18
TGTGCCAGCAGCCCCACGCCTAGCGGTCCCTCACATTACAATGAGCAGTTCTTC
CASSPTPSGPSHYNEQFF
>TRBV19|-|-|TRBJ1-1|14
TGTGCCAGTAGTATAATTCCTGAGGGCCCTGAAGCTTTCTTT
CASSIIPEGPEAFF
>TRBV27|-|-|TRBJ1-2|15
TGTGCCAGCAGCCCAGACGACACCCTAAACTATGGCTACACCTTC
CASSPDDTLNYGYTF
>TRBV6-6|-|TRBD1|TRBJ2-7|14
TGTGCCAGCACTTTGGACAGGCATCTCTACGAGCAGTACTTC
CASTLDRHLYEQYF
>TRBV4-3|-|TRBD2|TRBJ2-1|18
TGCGCCAGCAGCCTTCGGCTACTGCGGGGGAACTTCTACAATGAGCAGTTCTTC
CASSLRLLRGNFYNEQFF
>TRBV27|few|-|TRBJ2-7|16
TGTGCCAGCAGTTCCAGCGTGGGTGAATCGTCCTACGAGCAGTACTTC
CASSSSVGESSYEQYF
>TRBV10-1|few|-|TRBJ1-1|13
TGCGCCGCGGTAGGTTTCCAACCCACTGAAGCTTTCTTT
CAAVGFQPTEAFF
>TRBV27|few|-|TRBJ2-3|13
TGTGCCAGCAGTTTCCACCGGGGTGAGACGCAGTATTTT
CASSFHRGETQYF
>TRBV9|-|TRBD2|TRBJ2-1|17
TGTGCCAGCAGCGGTTCTAGCGGGGTCAGCTCCTACAATGAGCAGTTCTTC
CASSGSSGVSSYNEQFF
>TRBV19|-|-|TRBJ1-4|12
TGTGCCAGTAGTGCGGACTCCTTTAAACTGTTTTTT
CASSADSFKLFF
>TRBV7-8|-|TRBD1|TRBJ2-7|14
TGTGCCAGCATCGCCGGGACAGGGCGCTACGAGCAGTACTTC
CASIAGTGRYEQYF
>TRBV4-2|-|-|TRBJ2-7|13
TGTGCCAGCAGCCAACTGTCCCGCGTCGGGCAGTACTTC
CASSQLSRVGQYF
>TRBV18|-|-|TRBJ2-2|13
TGTGCCAGCTCACAAGCAATCACCGGGGAGCTGTTTTTT
CASSQAITGELFF
>TRBV4-1|-|-|TRBJ1-2|17
TGCGCCAGCAGCCGCTCGATACCCTTCTTAGCGTACTATGGCTACACCTTC
CASSRSIPFLAYYGYTF
>TRBV30|few|TRBD1|TRBJ1-1|13
TGTGCCTGGAGTGCGGGACAGGGGGAGGAAGCTTTCTTT
CAWSAGQGEEAFF
>TRBV19|-|-|TRBJ1-5|12
TGTGCCACCCCCCCAATCAATCAGCCCCAGCATTTT
CATPPINQPQHF
>TRBV7-9|-|-|TRBJ1-2|15
TGTGCCAGCAGCTTAGCAGGGGCAGATGATGATGGCTACACCTTC
CASSLAGADDDGYTF
>TRBV28|-|-|TRBJ1-2|13
TGTGCCAGTAGTCCGGACAGTTTCTATGGCTACACCTTC
CASSPDSFYGYTF
>TRBV19|few|TRBD1|TRBJ2-7|13
TGTGCCAGTAGCCCGACAGGGGGCTACGAGCAGTACTTC
CASSPTGGYEQYF
>TRBV6-6|few|TRBD1|TRBJ2-5|15
TGTGCCAGCAACCGACAGGGGATCTTGGGGGAGACCCAGTACTTC
CASNRQGILGETQYF
>TRBV11-1|-|-|TRBJ2-5|15
TGTGCCAGCAGTTCGATTGGGGCAGCCCAAGAGACCCAGTACTTC
CASSSIGAAQETQYF
>TRBV6-5|few|-|TRBJ2-7|15
TGTGCCAGCAGTTACGTCCAGGGGGGCTCCTACGAGCAGTACTTC
CASSYVQGGSYEQYF
>TRBV5-6|-|TRBD1|TRBJ1-4|17
TGTGCCAGCAGCCGTCCCGGGACAGGTGCAACTAATGAAAAACTGTTTTTT
CASSRPGTGATNEKLFF
>TRBV7-9|-|TRBD1|TRBJ2-3|17
TGTGCCAGCAGGCCAATAGCCGGGACAGGGCGCACAGATACGCAGTATTTT
CASRPIAGTGRTDTQYF
>TRBV4-1|few|TRBD2|TRBJ2-3|15
TGCGCCAGCAGCCCTTTAGCGGGAGGGCCAGATACGCAGTATTTT
CASSPLAGGPDTQYF
>TRBV5-4|few|-|TRBJ2-7|14
TGTGCCAGCAGCCCCCGGGAGCCGGGGTACGAGCAGTACTTC
CASSPREPGYEQYF
>TRBV7-9|few|-|TRBJ1-5|16
TGTGCCAGCAGCTTAGCGCAGGGTAGTAGCAATCAGCCCCAGCATTTT
CASSLAQGSSNQPQHF
>TRBV2|-|TRBD1|TRBJ1-6|15
TGTGCCAGCAGTTTTACGGGACAGGGGACTTCACCCCTCCACTTT
CASSFTGQGTSPLHF
>TRBV28|-|-|TRBJ1-5|14
TGTGCCAGCAGTTTAGGTGCAGGGTATCAGCCCCAGCATTTT
CASSLGAGYQPQHF
>TRBV2|few|TRBD1|TRBJ1-2|15
TGTGCCAGCAGGGGGTACAGACAGGGTTCGGATGGCTACACCTTC
CASRGYRQGSDGYTF
>TRBV4-1|-|-|TRBJ2-7|13
TGCGCCAGCAGCCAAGATTCGGGCTACGAGCAGTACTTC
CASSQDSGYEQYF
>TRBV5-1|few|TRBD2|TRBJ2-1|16
TGCGCCAGCAGCCCCGGACTAGCGGGAGGGGCCATTGAGCAGTTCTTC
CASSPGLAGGAIEQFF
>TRBV5-1|few|TRBD1|TRBJ1-2|16
TGCGCCAGCAGCCGACCGGGACAGGGGGCGCTTAGTGGCTACACCTTC
CASSRPGQGALSGYTF
>TRBV6-1|-|-|TRBJ1-2|12
TGTGCCAGCAGTGACAGGGTCGGCGGCTACACCTTC
CASSDRVGGYTF
>TRBV18|-|-|TRBJ1-2|15
TGTGCCAGCTCACCGGGGGGGGACGGGGCCAGCGGCTACACCTTC
CASSPGGDGASGYTF
>TRBV10-3|few|-|TRBJ2-7|15
TGTGCCATCAGTTTGGACAGCATTAGCTCCTACGAGCAGTACTTC
CAISLDSISSYEQYF
>TRBV27|few|TRBD1|TRBJ2-5|15
TGTGCCAGCAGTTTAGGGACAGGGTACCAAGAGACCCAGTACTTC
CASSLGTGYQETQYF
>TRBV6-4|-|TRBD2|TRBJ2-7|15
TGTGCCAGCAGTCCCGGGACTAGCGGGAGCAGCGAGCAGTACTTC
CASSPGTSGSSEQYF
>TRBV10-3|-|TRBD1|TRBJ1-6|16
TGTGCCATCGGACAGGGGAGAGGGTCCTATAATTCACCCCTCCACTTT
CAIGQGRGSYNSPLHF
>TRBV5-1|-|-|TRBJ2-5|13
TGCGCCAGCAGCTTGGCAGTCCAAGAGACCCAGTACTTC
CASSLAVQETQYF
>TRBV28|-|-|TRBJ1-2|17
TGTGCCAGCAGTTTAGTCCAGGGGCTTATCTCGAACTATGGCTACACCTTC
CASSLVQGLISNYGYTF
>TRBV29-1|-|TRBD2|TRBJ2-7|14
TGCAGCGCTGATGTAAAGGGACTAGTTTACGAGCAGTACTTC
CSADVKGLVYEQYF
>TRBV2|few|TRBD1|TRBJ1-5|15
TGTGCCAGCAGTCCACAGGGGGCGGGCAATCAGCCCCAGCATTTT
CASSPQGAGNQPQHF